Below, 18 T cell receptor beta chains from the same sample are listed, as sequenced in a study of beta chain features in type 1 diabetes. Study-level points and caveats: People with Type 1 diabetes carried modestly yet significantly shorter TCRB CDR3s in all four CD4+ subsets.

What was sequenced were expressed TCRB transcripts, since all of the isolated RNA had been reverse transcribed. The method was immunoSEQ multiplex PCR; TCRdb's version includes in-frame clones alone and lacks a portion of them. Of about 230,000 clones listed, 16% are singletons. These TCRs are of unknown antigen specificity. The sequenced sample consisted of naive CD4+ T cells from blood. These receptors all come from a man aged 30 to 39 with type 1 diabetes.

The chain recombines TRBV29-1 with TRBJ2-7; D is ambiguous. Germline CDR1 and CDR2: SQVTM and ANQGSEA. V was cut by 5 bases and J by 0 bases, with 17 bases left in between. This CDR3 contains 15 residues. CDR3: CSVLIAPQSSYEQYF. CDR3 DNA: TGCAGCGTTTTAATAGCTCCTCAAAGCTCCTACGAGCAGTACTTC.

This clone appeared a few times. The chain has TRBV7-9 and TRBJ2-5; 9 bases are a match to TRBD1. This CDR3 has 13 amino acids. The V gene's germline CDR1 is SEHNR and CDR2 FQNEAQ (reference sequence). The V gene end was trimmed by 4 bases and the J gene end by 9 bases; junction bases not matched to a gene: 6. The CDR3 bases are TGTGCCAGCAGCTGGGGACAGGGAAGGTCCCAGTACTTC. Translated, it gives CASSWGQGRSQYF.

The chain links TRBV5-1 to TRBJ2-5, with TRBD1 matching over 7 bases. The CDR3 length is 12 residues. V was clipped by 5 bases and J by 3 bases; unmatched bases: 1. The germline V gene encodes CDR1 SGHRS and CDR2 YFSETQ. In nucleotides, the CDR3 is TGCGCCAGCAGAACAGGGGAAGAGACCCAGTACTTC. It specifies CASRTGEETQYF.

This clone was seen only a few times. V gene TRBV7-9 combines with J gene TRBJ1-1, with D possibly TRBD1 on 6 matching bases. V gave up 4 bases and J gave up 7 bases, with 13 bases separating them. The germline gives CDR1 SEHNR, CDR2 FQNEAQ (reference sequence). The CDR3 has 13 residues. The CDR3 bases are TGTGCCAGCAGCTCCTGGGACATTAATGAAGCTTTCTTT. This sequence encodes CASSSWDINEAFF.

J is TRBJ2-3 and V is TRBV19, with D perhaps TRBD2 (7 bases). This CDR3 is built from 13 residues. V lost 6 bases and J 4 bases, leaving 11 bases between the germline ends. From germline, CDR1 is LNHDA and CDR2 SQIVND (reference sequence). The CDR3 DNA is TGTGCCAGTAGGGCGGGGGCCGCAGATACGCAGTATTTT. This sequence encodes CASRAGAADTQYF. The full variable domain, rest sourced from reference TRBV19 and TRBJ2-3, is DGGITQSPKYLFRKEGQNVTLSCEQNLNHDAMYWYRQDPGQGLRLIYYSQIVNDFQKGDIAEGYSVSREKKESFPLTVTSAQKNPTAFYLCASRAGAADTQYFGPGTRLTVL.

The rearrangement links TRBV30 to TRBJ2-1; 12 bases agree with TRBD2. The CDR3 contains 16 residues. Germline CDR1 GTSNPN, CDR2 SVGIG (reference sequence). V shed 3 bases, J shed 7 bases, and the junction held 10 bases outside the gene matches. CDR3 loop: CAWSSLTSGSGNEQFF. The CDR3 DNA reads TGTGCCTGGAGCTCCTTGACTAGCGGGAGCGGGAATGAGCAGTTCTTC.

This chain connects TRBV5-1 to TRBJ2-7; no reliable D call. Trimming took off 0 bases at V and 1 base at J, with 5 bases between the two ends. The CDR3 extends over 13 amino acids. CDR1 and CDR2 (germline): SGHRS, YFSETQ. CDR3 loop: CASSLESSYEQYF. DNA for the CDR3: TGCGCCAGCAGCTTGGAGTCATCCTACGAGCAGTACTTC.

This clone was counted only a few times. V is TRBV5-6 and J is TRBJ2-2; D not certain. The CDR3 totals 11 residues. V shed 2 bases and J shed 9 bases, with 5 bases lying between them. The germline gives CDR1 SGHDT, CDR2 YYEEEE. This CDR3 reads CASSFMRELFF. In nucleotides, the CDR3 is TGTGCCAGCAGCTTCATGCGGGAGCTGTTTTTT. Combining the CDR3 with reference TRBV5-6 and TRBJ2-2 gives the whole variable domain DAGVTQSPTHLIKTRGQQVTLRCSPKSGHDTVSWYQQALGQGPQFIFQYYEEEERQRGNFPDRFSGHQFPNYSSELNVNALLLGDSALYLCASSFMRELFFGEGSRLTVL.

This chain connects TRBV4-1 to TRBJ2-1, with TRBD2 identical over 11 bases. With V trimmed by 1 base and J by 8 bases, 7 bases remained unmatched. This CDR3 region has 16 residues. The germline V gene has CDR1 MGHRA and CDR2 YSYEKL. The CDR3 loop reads CASSQVSGRASDEQFF. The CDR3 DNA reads TGCGCCAGCAGCCAAGTTAGCGGGAGGGCCAGCGATGAGCAGTTCTTC.

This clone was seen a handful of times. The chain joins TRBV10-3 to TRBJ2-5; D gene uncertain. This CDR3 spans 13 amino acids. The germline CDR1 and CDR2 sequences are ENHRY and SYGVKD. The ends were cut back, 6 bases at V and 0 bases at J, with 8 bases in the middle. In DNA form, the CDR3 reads TGTGCCATCAGGCCCCGGGACCAAGAGACCCAGTACTTC. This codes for CAIRPRDQETQYF.

This chain's CDR3 is CASSSQGGPFEETQYF. DNA of the CDR3: TGTGCCAGCAGCTCCCAGGGAGGGCCTTTTGAGGAGACCCAGTACTTC. This chain uses TRBV7-2 with TRBJ2-5; 7 positions agree with TRBD2. The length of the CDR3 is 16 residues. Losses at the gene ends were 4 bases for V and 5 bases for J; bases not matched to a gene: 13. Germline CDR1 reads SGHTA; CDR2 reads FQGNSA.

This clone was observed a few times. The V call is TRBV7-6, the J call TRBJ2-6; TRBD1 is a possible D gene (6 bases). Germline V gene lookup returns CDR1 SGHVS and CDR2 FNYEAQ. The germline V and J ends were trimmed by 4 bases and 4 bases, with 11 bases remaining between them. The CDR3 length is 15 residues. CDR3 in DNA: TGTGCCAGCAGCTCGAACAGGGCCGGGGCCAACGTCCTGACTTTC. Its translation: CASSSNRAGANVLTF.

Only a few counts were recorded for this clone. CDR3 sequence reads: CAISATNEKLFF. The CDR3 DNA follows: TGTGCCATCAGTGCCACTAATGAAAAACTGTTTTTT. The V gene is TRBV10-3, the J gene TRBJ1-4; D ambiguous. Germline V lookup: CDR1 ENHRY, CDR2 SYGVKD. Trimming stripped 4 bases from V and 2 bases from J, with 2 bases between. The CDR3 runs to 12 residues.

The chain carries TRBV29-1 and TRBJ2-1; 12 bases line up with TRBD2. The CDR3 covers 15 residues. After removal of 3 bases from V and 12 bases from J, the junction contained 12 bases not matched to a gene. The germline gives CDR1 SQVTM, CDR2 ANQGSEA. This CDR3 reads CSVDDLLAGGPGQFF. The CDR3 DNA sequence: TGCAGCGTTGATGACCTTCTAGCGGGAGGGCCTGGGCAGTTCTTC.

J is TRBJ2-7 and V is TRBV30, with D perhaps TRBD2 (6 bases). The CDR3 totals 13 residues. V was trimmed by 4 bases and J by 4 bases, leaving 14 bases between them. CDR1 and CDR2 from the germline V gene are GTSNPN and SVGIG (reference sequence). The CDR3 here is CAWKRVGLYEQYF. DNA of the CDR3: TGTGCCTGGAAGAGGGTAGGACTATACGAGCAGTACTTC.

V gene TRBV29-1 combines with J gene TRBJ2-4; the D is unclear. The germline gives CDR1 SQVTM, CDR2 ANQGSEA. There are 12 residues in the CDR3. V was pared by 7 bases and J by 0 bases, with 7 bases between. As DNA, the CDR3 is TGCAGCGCATCTCTAGCCAAAAACATTCAGTACTTC. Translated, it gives CSASLAKNIQYF.

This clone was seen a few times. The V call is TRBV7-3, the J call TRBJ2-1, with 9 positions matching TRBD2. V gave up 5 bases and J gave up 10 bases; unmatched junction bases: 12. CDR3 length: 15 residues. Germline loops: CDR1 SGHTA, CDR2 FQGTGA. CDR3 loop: CASSPVLAGRGEQFF. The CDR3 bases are TGTGCCAGCAGCCCCGTCCTAGCGGGAAGAGGGGAGCAGTTCTTC.

CDR3 nucleotide sequence: TGTGCCAGCAGCCAAAATACGGACAGGCAACTGTTTTTT. It yields the protein CASSQNTDRQLFF. The J gene is TRBJ1-4, the V gene TRBV4-2, with TRBD1 matching over 7 bases. This CDR3 spans 13 amino acids. V lost 2 bases and J lost 12; bases outside the gene matches: 6. From germline, CDR1 is LGHNA and CDR2 YNFKEQ.